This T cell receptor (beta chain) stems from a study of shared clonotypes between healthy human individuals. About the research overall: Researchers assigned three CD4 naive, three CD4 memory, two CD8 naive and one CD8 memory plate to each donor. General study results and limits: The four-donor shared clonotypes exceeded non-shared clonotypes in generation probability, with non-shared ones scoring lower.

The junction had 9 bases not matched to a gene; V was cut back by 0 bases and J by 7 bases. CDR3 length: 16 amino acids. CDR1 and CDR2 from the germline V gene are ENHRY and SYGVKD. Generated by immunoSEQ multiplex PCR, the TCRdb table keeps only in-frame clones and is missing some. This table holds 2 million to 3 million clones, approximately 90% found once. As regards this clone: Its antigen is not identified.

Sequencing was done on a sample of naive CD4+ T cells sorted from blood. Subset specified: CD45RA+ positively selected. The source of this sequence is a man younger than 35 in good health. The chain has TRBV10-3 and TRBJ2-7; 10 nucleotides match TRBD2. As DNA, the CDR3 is TGTGCCATCAGTGAGTCGATAGCTAGCGGGAGTAGGGAGCAGTACTTC. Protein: CAISESIASGSREQYF.